The present TCR beta chain was sequenced within a study of OX40 agonist ivuxolimab in advanced cancers. Clones were read by immunoSEQ multiplex PCR, and TCRdb kept only the in-frame ones, dropping some. The table lists 73,000 or so clones, about 93% of them singletons, with roughly 0.45% in the top ten. This CDR3 is built from 15 residues. Germline V gives CDR1 SEHNR, CDR2 FQNEAQ (reference sequence). Trimming removed 6 bases from V and 4 bases from J; junction bases left unmatched: 3. Specimen: CD4+ or CD8+ T cells sorted from blood, collected in a trial of the OX40 agonist ivuxolimab. The receptor's source is an adult with an advanced solid tumor such as melanoma, head and neck, liver or kidney cancer. This sequence joins TRBV7-9 and TRBJ2-7, with TRBD2 matching over 16 bases. The CDR3 nucleotides read TGTGCCAGCAGGCAGGGACTAGCGGGAGGGTACGAGCAGTACTTC. Amino acids: CASRQGLAGGYEQYF.